This T cell receptor beta chain came from a study of blood T cell repertoires in COVID-19. The V and J ends lost 4 bases and 4 bases respectively, with 15 bases between them. The CDR3 contains 14 residues. Germline CDR1 SGHRS, CDR2 YFSETQ. Sequencing was performed with immunoSEQ multiplex PCR; in TCRdb, only in-frame clones are kept and a portion is missing. The sample holds hundreds of thousands of clones, roughly 90% seen once. The J gene is TRBJ2-7, the V gene TRBV5-1, with TRBD1 as a possible D gene (5 bases). Sample: peripheral blood. This receptor was obtained from a man aged 60 to 69 who had recovered from COVID-19. CDR3 in DNA: TGCGCCAGCAGCAGGACATTCTTCCGATACGAGCAGTACTTC. Translated, it gives CASSRTFFRYEQYF.